What follows are 8 T cell receptor beta chains derived from one specimen sequenced in a study of CDR3 diversity in severe acne. From the PCR reads, TCRdb called clonotypes with MiXCR, one entry per CDR3 protein. The top ten hold roughly an eighth of the sample, which has about 86,000 distinct CDR3 sequences, around 49% seen once. What was sequenced was blood. Source of these receptors: a male donor in good health, without acne.

V usage is TRBV20-1 and J usage is TRBJ2-7, with 8 bases identical to TRBD2. Germline trimming cut 3 bases from V and 7 bases from J; bases unmatched to any gene: 11. Germline V lookup: CDR1 DFQATT, CDR2 SNEGSKA (reference sequence). This CDR3 is built from 14 residues. CDR3 sequence reads: CSASTGTSPHEQYF. The CDR3 coding sequence is TGCAGTGCTAGCACCGGGACTAGTCCGCATGAGCAGTACTTC.

The chain is built from TRBV28 and TRBJ2-2; TRBD1 aligns across 7 bases. Germline V CDR1 and CDR2: MDHEN, SYDVKM. The V segment lost 2 bases and the J segment 3 bases; nucleotides outside the gene matches: 3. This CDR3 has 15 amino acids. The CDR3 reads CASSLDREDTGELFF. CDR3 in DNA: TGTGCCAGCAGTTTAGACAGGGAAGACACCGGGGAGCTGTTTTTT.

This clonotype occurred a few times. The CDR3 here is CSARAPGSYTQYF. The DNA of the CDR3 is TGCAGTGCTAGAGCCCCGGGTTCGTATACGCAGTATTTT. The J gene is TRBJ2-3, the V gene TRBV20-1; no definite D call. Germline V gene lookup returns CDR1 DFQATT and CDR2 SNEGSKA (reference sequence). This CDR3 has 13 amino acids. V gave up 1 base and J gave up 7 bases, with 12 bases separating them.

This rearrangement joins TRBV9 to TRBJ2-5; D is uncertain. The DNA end is a closer match to TRBJ2-7, so the J assignment may be wrong. The CDR3 runs 14 residues. CDR1 and CDR2 from the germline V gene are SGDLS and YYNGEE. CDR3 in DNA: TGTGCCAGCAGCGTAGCCTCAAACTCCTACGAGCAGTACTTC. It is translated as CASSVASNSYEQYF.

Concerning this clonotype: This CDR3 fails to terminate in the conserved phenylalanine or tryptophan, so it likely reflects a read error. Because the CDR3's place on the DNA is in doubt, the DNA is left out and the CDR3 is given as listed by TCRdb. V is TRBV7-6 and J is TRBJ2-5. The CDR3 numbers 12 amino acids, ends counted. Germline V lookup: CDR1 SGHVS, CDR2 FNYEAQ. CDR3 amino acids: CASSLALETHYL.

This chain connects TRBV7-3 to TRBJ2-7, with D tentatively TRBD1 (6 bases). The V and J ends lost 5 bases and 2 bases respectively, with 19 bases between them. The germline CDR1 and CDR2 sequences are SGHTA and FQGTGA. The CDR3 contains 16 residues. CDR3 bases: TGTGCCAGCAGCCAGGTAGGGGACATTCCCGCCTACGAGCAGTACTTC. The encoded protein is CASSQVGDIPAYEQYF.

The chain links TRBV10-3 to TRBJ2-7; 11 bases line up with TRBD2. The V and J ends lost 3 bases and 5 bases, in that order; junction bases with no gene match: 0. Germline CDR1 ENHRY, CDR2 SYGVKD. The CDR3 consists of 13 residues. The CDR3 loop reads CAISELAGDEQYF. The DNA of the CDR3 is TGTGCCATCAGTGAACTAGCGGGAGACGAGCAGTACTTC.

The chain has TRBV19 and TRBJ1-1; D is unclear. This CDR3 spans 13 amino acids. CDR1 is LNHDA and CDR2 is SQIVND in the germline V gene (reference sequence). V was clipped by 9 bases and J by 2 bases, with 13 bases between them. The CDR3 is CASRWQRNTEAFF. CDR3 nucleotide sequence: TGTGCCAGCCGGTGGCAGCGCAACACTGAAGCTTTCTTT.